Following are 10 T cell receptor beta chains from one sample sequenced in a study of T cell changes during pregnancy in multiple sclerosis. Clones were sequenced by immunoSEQ multiplex PCR, and TCRdb holds only the in-frame ones, with some missing. Of roughly 48,000 clones in the sample, about 92% were seen once. Sequenced material: CD4+ T cells from peripheral blood mononuclear cells, taken in the second trimester of pregnancy. The receptors originated from a female donor in good health, enrolled as a control in a pregnancy study.

This rearrangement joins TRBV21-1 to TRBJ1-2. TRBV21-1 is assigned pseudogene status. The CDR3 is made up of 14 amino acids. Here the CDR3 DNA reads TGTGCCAGCAGCAAAGGAGGAGGATCCTATGGCTACACCTTC. It encodes CASSKGGGSYGYTF.

The J gene is TRBJ2-1, the V gene TRBV12-5; possible D gene TRBD2, 5 bases. CDR3 length: 16 residues. Germline V gives CDR1 LGHNT, CDR2 FRNRAP. V was trimmed by 2 bases and J by 3 bases, leaving 14 bases between them. CDR3 DNA sequence: TGTGCTAGTGGTTTGATAGGGCTCCGGGACTACAATGAGCAGTTCTTC. This sequence encodes CASGLIGLRDYNEQFF.

This clone was detected once. The genes are TRBV20-1 and TRBJ1-1; D is unresolved. V lost 6 bases and J lost 1, with 6 bases in between. Germline CDR1 DFQATT, CDR2 SNEGSKA (reference sequence). CDR3 length: 11 residues. The CDR3 bases are TGCAGTGCAGGCGGGAACACTGAAGCTTTCTTT. This translates into CSAGGNTEAFF.

The genes are TRBV6-1 and TRBJ2-3; 9 bases align to TRBD1. Germline V CDR1 and CDR2: MNHNS, SASEGT. CDR3 length: 15 residues. Trimming at V came to 6 bases and at J to 6 bases, leaving 10 bases not matched to a gene. The CDR3 nucleotides are TGTGCCAGCAGACCCGGGACAGGGCTGAGCGATACGCAGTATTTT. Protein product: CASRPGTGLSDTQYF.

The table lists this clone with a count of one. V is TRBV4-3 and J is TRBJ2-1, with D possibly matching TRBD1 (5 bases). Looked up from germline, CDR1 is LGHNA and CDR2 is YSLEER. The CDR3 has 13 amino acids. Trimming stripped 4 bases from V and 6 bases from J, with 10 bases between. The CDR3 region is CASSPDSINEQFF. The DNA for the CDR3 is TGCGCCAGCAGCCCTGACAGCATCAATGAGCAGTTCTTC.

This CDR3 is CASSEGARQGDYGYTF. In DNA, the CDR3 is TGTGCCAGCAGTGAAGGGGCAAGACAGGGGGACTATGGCTACACCTTC. The chain links TRBV2 to TRBJ1-2; 9 bases line up with TRBD1. Trimming cost V 1 base and J 3 bases; bases outside gene matches: 6. The CDR3 sequence is 16 residues long. Germline loops: CDR1 SNHLY, CDR2 FYNNEI.

This clone has a single count. The rearrangement uses TRBV7-3 and TRBJ2-3; 10 nucleotides match TRBD2. This CDR3 contains 16 residues. V lost 4 bases, J lost 5 bases, and 9 bases stayed unmatched. Germline V gene lookup returns CDR1 SGHTA and CDR2 FQGTGA. CDR3 sequence: CASSSTSGERVDTQYF. Here the CDR3 DNA reads TGTGCCAGCAGCTCAACTAGCGGGGAGAGGGTAGATACGCAGTATTTT.

The count of this clone is one. The chain combines TRBV7-9 with TRBJ1-5, with D tentatively TRBD1 (5 bases). The CDR3 is 13 amino acids. The ends were cut back, 5 bases at V and 6 bases at J, with 11 bases in the middle. CDR1 is SEHNR and CDR2 is FQNEAQ in the germline V gene (reference sequence). The CDR3 spells CASSPLGGQPQHF. For the CDR3, the DNA is TGTGCCAGCAGCCCCTTGGGGGGTCAGCCCCAGCATTTT.

This sequence joins TRBV28 and TRBJ1-1, with TRBD1 as a possible D gene (6 bases). CDR1 is MDHEN and CDR2 is SYDVKM in the germline V gene. The CDR3 covers 16 residues. Trimming took 2 bases from V and 7 from J, leaving 20 bases between them. The CDR3 nucleotides are TGTGCCAGCAGTTTAGGCGGTTCGGGGGGCTGGGGTGAAGCTTTCTTT. Translated: CASSLGGSGGWGEAFF.

The rearrangement links TRBV7-3 to TRBJ2-1; 7 bases fit TRBD2. The J segment lost 3 bases and the V segment lost 3 bases, leaving 5 bases of the junction unmatched. Germline values: CDR1 SGHTA, CDR2 FQGTGA. The CDR3 runs to 15 residues. The CDR3: CASSLAGAGYNEQFF. Written as DNA, the CDR3 is TGTGCCAGCAGCTTGGCGGGAGCAGGCTACAATGAGCAGTTCTTC.